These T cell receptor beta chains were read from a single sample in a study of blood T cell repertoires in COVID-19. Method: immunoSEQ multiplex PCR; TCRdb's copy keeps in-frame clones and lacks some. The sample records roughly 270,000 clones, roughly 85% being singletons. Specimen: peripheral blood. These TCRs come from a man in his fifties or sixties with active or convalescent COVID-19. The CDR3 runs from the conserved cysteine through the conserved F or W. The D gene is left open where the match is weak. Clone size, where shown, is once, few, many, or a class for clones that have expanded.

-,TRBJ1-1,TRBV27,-,TGTGCCAGCAGTTTAAGTAGGGGTGCTGAAGCTTTCTTT,CASSLSRGAEAFF
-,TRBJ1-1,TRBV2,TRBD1,TGTGCCAGCAGTTCAACAGGGGCCTCGGGGACTGAAGCTTTCTTT,CASSSTGASGTEAFF
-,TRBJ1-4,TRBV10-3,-,TGTGCCATCGGAGGAGCCAGGTTGGGATCCAGTGAAAAACTGTTTTTT,CAIGGARLGSSEKLFF
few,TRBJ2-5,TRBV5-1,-,TGCGCCAGCAGCTTGATATCCGAAGAGACCCAGTACTTC,CASSLISEETQYF
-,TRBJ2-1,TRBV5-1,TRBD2,TGCGCCAGCAGCTATGGGACTAGCGGGGGTGCCTACAATGAGCAGTTCTTC,CASSYGTSGGAYNEQFF
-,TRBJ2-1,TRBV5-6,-,TGTGCCAGCAGCTCCGTTACCCCCGGGGTGAATGAGCAGTTCTTC,CASSSVTPGVNEQFF
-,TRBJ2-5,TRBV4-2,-,TGTGCCAGCAGCCAAGATTCGGCAGGCCAAGAGACCCAGTACTTC,CASSQDSAGQETQYF
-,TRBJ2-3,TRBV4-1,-,TGCGCCAGCAGCCAAGGGACAGGCACAGATACGCAGTATTTT,CASSQGTGTDTQYF
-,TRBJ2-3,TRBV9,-,TGTGCCAGCAGCGCTAGTCTGCGAGAAGGCACAGATACGCAGTATTTT,CASSASLREGTDTQYF
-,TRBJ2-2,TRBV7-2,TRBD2,TGTGCCACCCAGGGACTAACGAACACCGGGGAGCTGTTTTTT,CATQGLTNTGELFF
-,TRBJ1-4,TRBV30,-,TGTGCCTGGAGGCGGGGGAATGAAAAACTGTTTTTT,CAWRRGNEKLFF
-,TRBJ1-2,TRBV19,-,TGTGCCAGTAGTTCGACGGTACTAAACTATGGCTACACCTTC,CASSSTVLNYGYTF
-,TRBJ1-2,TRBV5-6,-,TGTGCCAGCAGCTCCTCGGGGGGCCGGGGTTTGGGCTACACCTTC,CASSSSGGRGLGYTF
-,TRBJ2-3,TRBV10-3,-,TGTGCCATCAGTGGATGGTTAGCGAATCCGTCAGATACGCAGTATTTT,CAISGWLANPSDTQYF
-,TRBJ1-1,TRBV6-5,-,TGTGCCAGTCACGGGGAACTGCGGGGAAACACTGAAGCTTTCTTT,CASHGELRGNTEAFF
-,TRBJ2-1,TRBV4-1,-,TGCGCCAGCAGCCCCCTTAGCGGTCTGGGGAATGAGCAGTTCTTC,CASSPLSGLGNEQFF
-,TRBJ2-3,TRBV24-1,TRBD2,TGTGCCACCAGTGGGTCTAGCGGGAGGGCCACAGATACGCAGTATTTT,CATSGSSGRATDTQYF
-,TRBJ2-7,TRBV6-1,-,TGTGCCAGCAGTGAGAGAGGGTGGGGAATCGTTTCCTACGAGCAGTACTTC,CASSERGWGIVSYEQYF
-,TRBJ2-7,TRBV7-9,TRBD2,TGTGCCAGCAGCCTCACCTCAAGACTAGCGGGAGGGGAGCAGTACTTC,CASSLTSRLAGGEQYF
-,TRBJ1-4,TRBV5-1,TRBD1,TGCGCCAGCAGCGAGGGACAGCCGGGGGAAAAACTGTTTTTT,CASSEGQPGEKLFF
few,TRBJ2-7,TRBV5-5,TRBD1,TGTGCCAGCAGCTGGGGACAGGGGGCTTTCGAGCAGTACTTC,CASSWGQGAFEQYF
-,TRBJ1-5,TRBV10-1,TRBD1,TGCGCCAGCAGTGAGCGACAGGGCCATGATCAGCCCCAGCATTTT,CASSERQGHDQPQHF
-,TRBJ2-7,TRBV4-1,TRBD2,TGCGCCAGCAGCCAACCCTGGGGGGGAAACGAGCAGTACTTC,CASSQPWGGNEQYF
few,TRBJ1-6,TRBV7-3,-,TGTGCCAGCAGCCGAACAGCTAATTCACCCCTCCACTTT,CASSRTANSPLHF
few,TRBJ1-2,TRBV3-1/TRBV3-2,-,TGTGCCAGCAGCCAAGAGGCGTTAGCGAATGGCTACACCTTC,CASSQEALANGYTF
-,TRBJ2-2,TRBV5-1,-,TGCGCCAGCAGCCACAATTGGGGCGGCACCGGGGAGCTGTTTTTT,CASSHNWGGTGELFF
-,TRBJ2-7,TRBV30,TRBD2,TGTGCCTGGAGCTCTTTCCCGGGACTAGCGGGAGTGAACGAGCAGTACTTC,CAWSSFPGLAGVNEQYF
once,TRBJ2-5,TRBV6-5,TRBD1,TGTGCCAGCAGTAGACGACAGGGACAACAGTACTTC,CASSRRQGQQYF
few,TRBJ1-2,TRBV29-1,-,TGCAGCGTTGACGCCGACCTCCGGGAACTAGTTTATGGCTACACCTTC,CSVDADLRELVYGYTF